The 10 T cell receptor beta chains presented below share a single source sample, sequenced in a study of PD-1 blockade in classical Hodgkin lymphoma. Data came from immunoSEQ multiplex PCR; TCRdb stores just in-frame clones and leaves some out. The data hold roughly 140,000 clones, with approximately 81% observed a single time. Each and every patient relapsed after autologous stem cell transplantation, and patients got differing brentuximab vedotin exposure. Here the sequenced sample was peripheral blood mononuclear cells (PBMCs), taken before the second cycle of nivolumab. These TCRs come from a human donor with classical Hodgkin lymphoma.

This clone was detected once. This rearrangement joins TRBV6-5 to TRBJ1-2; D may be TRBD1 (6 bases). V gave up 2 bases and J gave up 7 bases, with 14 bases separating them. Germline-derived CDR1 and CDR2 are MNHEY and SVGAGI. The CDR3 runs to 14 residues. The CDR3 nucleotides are TGTGCCAGCAGTTACACAACAGGGAAGGCTGGCTACACCTTC. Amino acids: CASSYTTGKAGYTF.

The CDR3 sequence is CASSQVRDRGPGGYTF. CDR3 DNA sequence: TGCGCCAGCAGCCAAGTCCGGGACAGGGGGCCGGGGGGCTACACCTTC. V is TRBV4-3 and J is TRBJ1-2, with 12 bases fitting TRBD1. V gave up 1 base and J gave up 8 bases; unmatched junction bases: 8. This CDR3 is built from 16 residues. Germline values: CDR1 LGHNA, CDR2 YSLEER.

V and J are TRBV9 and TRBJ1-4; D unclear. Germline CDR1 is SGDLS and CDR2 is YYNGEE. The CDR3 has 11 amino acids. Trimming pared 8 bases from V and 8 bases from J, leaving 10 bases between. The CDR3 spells CASRCGEKLFF. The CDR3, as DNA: TGTGCCAGTCGGTGCGGCGAAAAACTGTTTTTT.

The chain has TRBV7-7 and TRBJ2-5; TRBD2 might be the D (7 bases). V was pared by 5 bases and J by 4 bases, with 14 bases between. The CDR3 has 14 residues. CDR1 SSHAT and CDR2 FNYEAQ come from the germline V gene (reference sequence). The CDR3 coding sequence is TGTGCCAGCAGCCCTCGGGGAGGGGGAGAGACCCAGTACTTC. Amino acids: CASSPRGGGETQYF. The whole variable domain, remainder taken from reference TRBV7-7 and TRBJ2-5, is GAGVSQSPRYKVTKRGQDVTLRCDPISSHATLYWYQQALGQGPEFLTYFNYEAQPDKSGLPSDRFSAERPEGSISTLTIQRTEQRDSAMYRCASSPRGGGETQYFGPGTRLLVL.

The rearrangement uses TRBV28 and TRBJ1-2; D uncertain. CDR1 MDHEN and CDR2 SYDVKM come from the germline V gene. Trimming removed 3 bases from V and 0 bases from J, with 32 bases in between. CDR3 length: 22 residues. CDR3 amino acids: CASSFPSPSSLTSPRANYGYTF. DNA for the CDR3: TGTGCCAGCAGTTTCCCCTCCCCCTCCTCCCTGACATCACCTAGGGCTAACTATGGCTACACCTTC.

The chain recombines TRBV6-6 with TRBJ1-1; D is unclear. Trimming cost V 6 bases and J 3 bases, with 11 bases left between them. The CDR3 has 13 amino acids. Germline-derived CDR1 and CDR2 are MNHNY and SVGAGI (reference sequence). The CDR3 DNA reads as TGTGCCAGCAGAGACGGTTGGGACACTGAAGCTTTCTTT. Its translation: CASRDGWDTEAFF.

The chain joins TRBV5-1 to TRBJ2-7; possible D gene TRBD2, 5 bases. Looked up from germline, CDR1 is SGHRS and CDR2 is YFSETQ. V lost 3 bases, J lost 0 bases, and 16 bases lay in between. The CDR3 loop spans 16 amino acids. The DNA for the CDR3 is TGCGCCAGCAGCTCATTAGCGATAGGAACCTCCTACGAGCAGTACTTC. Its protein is CASSSLAIGTSYEQYF.

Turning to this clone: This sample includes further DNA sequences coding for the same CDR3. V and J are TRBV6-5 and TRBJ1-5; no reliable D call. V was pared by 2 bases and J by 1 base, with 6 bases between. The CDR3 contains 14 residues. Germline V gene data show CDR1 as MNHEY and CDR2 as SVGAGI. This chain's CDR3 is CASSYGRSNQPQHF. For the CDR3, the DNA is TGTGCCAGCAGTTACGGCCGCAGCAATCAGCCCCAGCATTTT.

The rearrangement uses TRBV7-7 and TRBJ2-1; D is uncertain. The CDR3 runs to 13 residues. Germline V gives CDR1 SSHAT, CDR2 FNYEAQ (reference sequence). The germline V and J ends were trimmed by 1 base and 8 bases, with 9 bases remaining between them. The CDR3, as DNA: TGTGCCAGCAGCTTAGTGTGGGGTTATGAGCAGTTCTTC. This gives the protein CASSLVWGYEQFF.

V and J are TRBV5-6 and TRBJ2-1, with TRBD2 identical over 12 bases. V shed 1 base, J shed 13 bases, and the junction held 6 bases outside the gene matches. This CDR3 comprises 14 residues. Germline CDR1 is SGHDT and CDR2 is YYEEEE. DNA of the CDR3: TGTGCCAGCAGCTTGTTGTCTAGCGGGAGGGAACAGTTCTTC. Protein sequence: CASSLLSSGREQFF. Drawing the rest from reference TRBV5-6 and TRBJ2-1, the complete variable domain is DAGVTQSPTHLIKTRGQQVTLRCSPKSGHDTVSWYQQALGQGPQFIFQYYEEEERQRGNFPDRFSGHQFPNYSSELNVNALLLGDSALYLCASSLLSSGREQFFGPGTRLTVL.